These 28 T cell receptor beta chains share one sample of origin, sequenced in a study of identifying expanded T cells in peripheral blood. The repertoire was sequenced with immunoSEQ multiplex PCR; TCRdb's copy has only in-frame clones and lacks some. The data show some 99,000 clones, 88% seen once. Sequenced input: blood. The receptor source for this set is a person between 18 and 75 years old in good health.

The chain links TRBV7-6 to TRBJ1-1, with D hard to call. The CDR3 loop spans 15 amino acids. Trimming pared 2 bases from V and 1 base from J, leaving 11 bases between. Germline CDR1 SGHVS, CDR2 FNYEAQ. The DNA of the CDR3 is TGTGCCAGCAGCTTAAACGGCGCCGCGAACACTGAAGCTTTCTTT. Its translation is CASSLNGAANTEAFF.

The gene calls are TRBV4-1 and TRBJ2-1; D might be TRBD2 (6 bases). This CDR3 is built from 16 residues. V was cut by 1 base and J by 8 bases, with 18 bases left in between. In germline, CDR1 is MGHRA, CDR2 YSYEKL. In DNA, the CDR3 is TGCGCCAGCAGCCAAGCGCTCCGGGCGGGAAGCGATGAGCAGTTCTTC. Translation: CASSQALRAGSDEQFF.

This clone has only one observation. The rearrangement uses TRBV9 and TRBJ1-1; D gene uncertain. CDR1 SGDLS and CDR2 YYNGEE come from the germline V gene. The CDR3 has 16 amino acids. V gave up 4 bases and J gave up 1 base, with 17 bases separating them. The CDR3 nucleotides read TGTGCCAGCAGCCCCAGACAAGGCCGGAGGAACACTGAAGCTTTCTTT. This sequence encodes CASSPRQGRRNTEAFF. Full variable domain (outside the CDR3, taken from reference TRBV9 and TRBJ1-1): DSGVTQTPKHLITATGQRVTLRCSPRSGDLSVYWYQQSLDQGLQFLIQYYNGEERAKGNILERFSAQQFPDLHSELNLSSLELGDSALYFCASSPRQGRRNTEAFFGQGTRLTVV.

The chain is built from TRBV14 and TRBJ2-5, with TRBD2 matching over 11 bases. With 1 base clipped from V and 3 bases from J, the junction kept 7 bases outside the gene matches. The germline gives CDR1 SGHDN, CDR2 FVKESK. The CDR3 totals 17 residues. The CDR3 reads CASSQGFLAGGEETQYF. The CDR3 DNA reads as TGTGCCAGCAGCCAAGGATTCCTAGCGGGAGGAGAAGAGACCCAGTACTTC.

The chain joins TRBV4-2 to TRBJ1-3, with TRBD1 matching over 7 bases. CDR3 length: 14 amino acids. V shed 1 base, J shed 8 bases, and the junction held 5 bases outside the gene matches. CDR1 is LGHNA and CDR2 is YNFKEQ in the germline V gene. The CDR3 nucleotides are TGTGCCAGCAGCCAAGTCCAGGGGGAGGACACCATATATTTT. It codes for CASSQVQGEDTIYF.

This chain links TRBV18 with TRBJ2-7, with D perhaps matching TRBD2 (5 bases). Germline V gives CDR1 KGHSH, CDR2 LQKENI. The CDR3 covers 12 residues. Deletions cut 3 bases from V and 5 bases from J, with 8 bases between. Here the CDR3 DNA reads TGTGCCAGCTCACCGAGAGGGAACGAGCAGTACTTC. Encoded protein: CASSPRGNEQYF. The full variable domain, rest sourced from reference TRBV18 and TRBJ2-7, is NAGVMQNPRHLVRRRGQEARLRCSPMKGHSHVYWYRQLPEEGLKFMVYLQKENIIDESGMPKERFSAEFPKEGPSILRIQQVVRGDSAAYFCASSPRGNEQYFGPGTRLTVT.

The chain recombines TRBV29-1 with TRBJ2-1; D is uncertain. Germline V lookup: CDR1 SQVTM, CDR2 ANQGSEA. Trimming removed 4 bases from V and 6 bases from J, with 4 bases in between. CDR3 length: 10 residues. The CDR3 protein is CSVAGNEQFF. The DNA for the CDR3 is TGCAGCGTTGCGGGCAATGAGCAGTTCTTC.

The V call is TRBV7-9, the J call TRBJ2-5, with D perhaps given as TRBD1 or TRBD2 (7 bases each). The J call is in doubt because the DNA end fits TRBJ2-7 better. CDR1 and CDR2 (germline): SEHNR, FQNEAQ (reference sequence). This CDR3 is 14 amino acids long. CDR3 in DNA: TGTGCCAGCAGCTTAGGGGAGGGGGCTTACGAGCAGTACTTC. Translating gives CASSLGEGAYEQYF.

The chain has TRBV15 and TRBJ2-2; 7 bases map to TRBD2. With 5 bases clipped from V and 1 base from J, the junction kept 7 bases outside the gene matches. CDR1 and CDR2 (germline): LNHNV, YYDKDF (reference sequence). This CDR3 region has 16 residues. As DNA, the CDR3 is TGTGCCACCAGCCCCAGAGGCGGGAGGAACACCGGGGAGCTGTTTTTT. It encodes CATSPRGGRNTGELFF. Based on the CDR3 plus reference TRBV15 and TRBJ2-2, the full variable domain is DAMVIQNPRYQVTQFGKPVTLSCSQTLNHNVMYWYQQKSSQAPKLLFHYYDKDFNNEADTPDNFQSRRPNTSFCFLDIRSPGLGDTAMYLCATSPRGGRNTGELFFGEGSRLTVL.

This chain connects TRBV5-1 to TRBJ2-1; 14 bases are a match to TRBD2. The V gene end was trimmed by 6 bases and the J gene end by 0 bases; junction bases not matched to a gene: 5. Germline CDR1 is SGHRS and CDR2 is YFSETQ. The CDR3 loop spans 17 amino acids. CDR3 nucleotides: TGCGCCAGCACGACTAGCGGGGGGGCGAGCTCCTACAATGAGCAGTTCTTC. This sequence encodes CASTTSGGASSYNEQFF.

The chain joins TRBV14 to TRBJ1-6; 7 bases are a match to TRBD1. Germline V gene sequence: CDR1 SGHDN, CDR2 FVKESK. The CDR3 is 16 residues long. The V segment lost 2 bases and the J segment 0 bases; nucleotides outside the gene matches: 1. The CDR3 nucleotides read TGTGCCAGCAGCCAAAACAGGGGCTCCTATAATTCACCCCTCCACTTT. Its translation: CASSQNRGSYNSPLHF.

J is TRBJ2-7 and V is TRBV6-5, with 9 nucleotides matching TRBD1. Germline loops: CDR1 MNHEY, CDR2 SVGAGI. Germline trimming cut 5 bases from V and 4 bases from J; bases unmatched to any gene: 9. CDR3 length equals 15 residues. The CDR3 bases are TGTGCCAGCAGTCCGGGACAGGGCCTTCGATACGAGCAGTACTTC. The encoded protein is CASSPGQGLRYEQYF.

The chain uses TRBV4-2 and TRBJ1-6; D unresolved. Between the trimmed V and J ends, which lost 1 base and 7 bases, there was a span of 14 bases. The germline CDR1 and CDR2 sequences are LGHNA and YNFKEQ. CDR3 length: 16 residues. The chain's CDR3 is CASSQVQTRTNSPLHF. CDR3 DNA sequence: TGTGCCAGCAGCCAAGTACAGACACGTACCAATTCACCCCTCCACTTT.

This sequence joins TRBV18 and TRBJ2-1, with 11 nucleotides matching TRBD1. The V and J ends lost 4 bases and 6 bases, in that order; junction bases with no gene match: 2. Germline V gene sequence: CDR1 KGHSH, CDR2 LQKENI. CDR3 length: 14 amino acids. The CDR3 is CASSRGTGGNEQFF. CDR3 coding DNA: TGTGCCAGCTCACGGGGGACAGGGGGCAATGAGCAGTTCTTC.

V gene TRBV5-1 combines with J gene TRBJ2-1; D gene ambiguous. The CDR3 has 13 residues. The germline V and J ends were trimmed by 4 bases and 10 bases, with 15 bases remaining between them. Germline V gene data show CDR1 as SGHRS and CDR2 as YFSETQ. Written as DNA, the CDR3 is TGCGCCAGCAGCATGACCTCAGGCCAGGAGCAGTTCTTC. Translation: CASSMTSGQEQFF.

V is TRBV5-4 and J is TRBJ1-3; D is uncertain. Germline CDR1 SGHNT, CDR2 YYREEE (reference sequence). The CDR3 length is 19 residues. V lost 3 bases to trimming and J lost 0 bases, with 22 bases between them. The CDR3 sequence: CASSSEPGGATLSGNTIYF. CDR3 bases: TGTGCCAGCAGCTCGGAACCGGGTGGAGCCACCCTCTCTGGAAACACCATATATTTT.

This clone turned up a few times. The V and J genes are TRBV6-6 and TRBJ1-1; unclear D gene. Germline values: CDR1 MNHNY, CDR2 SVGAGI (reference sequence). The germline V and J ends were trimmed by 5 bases and 1 base, with 8 bases remaining between them. CDR3 length: 13 amino acids. CDR3 region: CASSPGGNTEAFF. In DNA, the CDR3 is TGTGCCAGCAGTCCCGGCGGGAACACTGAAGCTTTCTTT.

V and J are TRBV6-6 and TRBJ1-1; possible D gene TRBD1, 5 bases. The V and J ends lost 6 bases and 5 bases respectively, with 16 bases between them. CDR3 length equals 14 residues. The germline V gene encodes CDR1 MNHNY and CDR2 SVGAGI (reference sequence). The CDR3: CASRKQVGGTEAFF. The CDR3 coding sequence is TGTGCCAGCAGGAAACAGGTCGGGGGGACTGAAGCTTTCTTT.

The chain joins TRBV7-9 to TRBJ1-2; TRBD1 might be the D (6 bases). Germline CDR1 reads SEHNR; CDR2 reads FQNEAQ (reference sequence). CDR3 size: 14 residues. V lost 7 bases, J lost 5 bases, and 17 bases lay in between. The CDR3 DNA reads TGTGCCAGCAACGGGGGCCTCTGGGGTTATGGCTACACCTTC. Translation gives CASNGGLWGYGYTF.

This clone was seen a single time. J is TRBJ2-1 and V is TRBV1; the D segment call TRBD2 is taken from the table without a DNA check. TRBV1 has pseudogene status. This CDR3 contains 17 residues. The CDR3 DNA sequence: TGCACCAGCAGCCAAGATTGGTGCGGGGGGTCATACAATGAGCAGTTCTTC. It yields the protein CTSSQDWCGGSYNEQFF.

The count of this clone is one. The V and J genes are TRBV9 and TRBJ2-7; 7 nucleotides agree with TRBD2. CDR1 is SGDLS and CDR2 is YYNGEE in the germline V gene. V trimming: 0 bases; J trimming: 5 bases; junction bases outside the gene matches: 8. The CDR3 spans 15 residues. The DNA for the CDR3 is TGTGCCAGCAGCGTAGAAGGGACTACCTGGAACGAGCAGTACTTC. Amino acids: CASSVEGTTWNEQYF.

The chain uses TRBV10-3 and TRBJ1-2; TRBD1 aligns across 10 bases. V shed 6 bases, J shed 5 bases, and the junction held 3 bases outside the gene matches. From germline, CDR1 is ENHRY and CDR2 SYGVKD. The CDR3 runs to 13 residues. The CDR3, as DNA: TGTGCCATCAGCGGACAGGGGGGTTATGGCTACACCTTC. This encodes CAISGQGGYGYTF.

The table lists this clone with a count of one. The chain joins TRBV11-2 to TRBJ2-7; either TRBD1 or TRBD2 may supply D (5 bases each). The germline V gene has CDR1 SGHAT and CDR2 FQNNGV. The CDR3 runs to 15 residues. Trimming shortened V by 3 bases and J by 6 bases, and 18 bases separated the two germline ends. The chain's CDR3 is CASSFRQGDAAEQYF. The CDR3 region has the DNA TGTGCCAGCAGCTTTCGTCAAGGGGACGCTGCCGAGCAGTACTTC.

The chain uses TRBV9 and TRBJ2-5, with D tentatively TRBD1 or TRBD2 (5 bases each). There are 18 residues in the CDR3. Trimming cost V 0 bases and J 3 bases, with 21 bases left between them. Germline-derived CDR1 and CDR2 are SGDLS and YYNGEE. The DNA for the CDR3 is TGTGCCAGCAGCGTAGCCACCGCGGTCCAGGGACGGGAAGAGACCCAGTACTTC. It specifies CASSVATAVQGREETQYF.

The chain is built from TRBV5-8 and TRBJ2-2; 7 nucleotides line up with TRBD2. Per the germline V gene, CDR1 is SGHTS and CDR2 is YDEGEE. The CDR3 has 16 amino acids. The J segment lost 0 bases and the V segment lost 2 bases, leaving 4 bases of the junction unmatched. CDR3 in amino acids: CASSLYLAANTGELFF. CDR3 DNA: TGTGCCAGCAGCTTATATCTAGCGGCGAACACCGGGGAGCTGTTTTTT. Full variable domain (missing parts from reference TRBV5-8 and TRBJ2-2): EAGVTQSPTHLIKTRGQQATLRCSPISGHTSVYWYQQALGLGLQFLLWYDEGEERNRGNFPPRFSGRQFPNYSSELNVNALELEDSALYLCASSLYLAANTGELFFGEGSRLTVL.

The gene calls are TRBV6-1 and TRBJ2-5, with no clear D. In germline, CDR1 is MNHNS, CDR2 SASEGT. The CDR3 length is 14 residues. Trimming stripped 0 bases from V and 5 bases from J, with 10 bases between. CDR3 bases: TGTGCCAGCAGTGAAGCGGCCAGTAGGGAGACCCAGTACTTC. It encodes CASSEAASRETQYF.

This chain joins TRBV6-6 and TRBJ2-3; D call uncertain. Per the germline V gene, CDR1 is MNHNY and CDR2 is SVGAGI (reference sequence). V was shortened by 8 bases and J by 1 base, with 1 base between the two germline ends. The CDR3 runs 10 residues. CDR3 sequence (DNA): TGTGCCAGCCGCACAGATACGCAGTATTTT. Translating it yields CASRTDTQYF.

The sample holds one count of this clone. V and J are TRBV6-1 and TRBJ1-5, with 9 bases lining up with TRBD1. CDR1 and CDR2 from the germline V gene are MNHNS and SASEGT. The V and J ends lost 8 bases and 2 bases, in that order; junction bases with no gene match: 1. This CDR3 comprises 13 residues. The CDR3 region is CASDRGGNQPQHF. The CDR3 region has the DNA TGTGCCAGCGACAGGGGGGGCAATCAGCCCCAGCATTTT.